The 8 T cell receptor beta chains below were found in one sample sequenced in a study of T cell repertoires in cytomegalovirus infection (dated by TCRdb to the late 2010s). Read against the paper, the sample's treatment or condition label means: in vitro stimulation with specific CMV peptide epitopes to enrich CMV-specific T cells. Antigens of these TCRs are unknown. These reads were obtained on an Illumina HiSeq 1500. TCRdb reanalyzed the raw reads on its own, using fastp at Q25 for trimming and MiXCR for clone calling, and kept in-frame beta chains. A single entry per CDR3 protein holds the most common genes and DNA from its merged rows. The sample has a few hundred thousand distinct CDR3 sequences on record, almost 40% of them singletons. Clones ranked in the top ten supply more than 40% of the sample. The source material was cultured PBMCs, sampled from culture after CMV antigen stimulation. The receptors were sampled from a human donor in good health (CMV status not recorded). Some clones in this sample may be carry-over from other donors' samples.

V and J are TRBV27 and TRBJ2-7, with D possibly TRBD2 on 6 matching bases. The CDR3 consists of 11 residues. From germline, CDR1 is MNHEY and CDR2 SMNVEV (reference sequence). V was pared by 5 bases and J by 6 bases, with 8 bases between. The CDR3 bases are TGTGCCAGCAGTGGGGGGTTCGAGCAGTACTTC. Translating gives CASSGGFEQYF.

In its sample, this clonotype was seen once. A much bigger clone sits one base away, suggesting this may be a read error. CDR3 sequence (DNA): TGTGCCAGCAGCTTAGTGGGGACAGGCCTCTATGGCCACACCTTC. Residues: CASSLVGTGLYGHTF. This chain joins TRBV7-2 and TRBJ1-2, with TRBD1 identical over 8 bases. CDR1 and CDR2 (germline): SGHTA, FQGNSA. The CDR3 consists of 15 residues.

The V call is TRBV20-1, the J call TRBJ1-2; D is possibly TRBD1 (6 bases). The CDR3 is 12 residues long. CDR1 is DFQATT, CDR2 SNEGSKA, per germline (reference sequence). Trimming removed 5 bases from V and 3 bases from J, with 10 bases in between. The DNA for the CDR3 is TGCAGTGCTTTGGACAGTGACTATGGCTACACCTTC. It codes for CSALDSDYGYTF.

The chain employs TRBV9 and TRBJ1-2; the D gene is possibly TRBD1 (6 bases). In germline, CDR1 is SGDLS, CDR2 YYNGEE. Trimming pared 4 bases from V and 2 bases from J, leaving 18 bases between. The CDR3 length is 16 residues. The CDR3 is CASSPQGSYSNYGYTF. The CDR3 DNA reads TGTGCCAGCAGCCCCCAGGGGTCCTATTCCAACTATGGCTACACCTTC.

The rearrangement links TRBV7-2 to TRBJ1-2; the D gene is possibly TRBD1 (5 bases). With 5 bases removed from V and 3 bases from J, the gap between germline ends came to 13 bases. Germline V gene sequence: CDR1 SGHTA, CDR2 FQGNSA. The CDR3 length is 14 residues. The CDR3 coding sequence is TGTGCCAGCAGCCAACAAGGGGTTCACTATGGCTACACCTTC. This translates into CASSQQGVHYGYTF.

The chain has TRBV7-6 and TRBJ2-2; D not resolved. This CDR3 comprises 14 residues. Trimming stripped 4 bases from V and 3 bases from J, with 9 bases between. Looked up from germline, CDR1 is SGHVS and CDR2 is FNYEAQ. CDR3 loop: CASSSEAYTGELFF. CDR3 nucleotide sequence: TGTGCCAGCAGCTCTGAAGCGTACACCGGGGAGCTGTTTTTT.

Only a few counts were recorded for this clonotype. This chain uses TRBV25-1 with TRBJ2-3; D is undetermined. The V gene lost 1 base and the J gene lost 4 bases, with 15 bases spanning the gap. Germline lookup yields CDR1 MGHDK and CDR2 SYGVNS. This CDR3 has 16 amino acids. CDR3 loop: CASSESLIAHADTQYF. CDR3 nucleotide sequence: TGTGCCAGCAGTGAATCTCTGATAGCCCACGCAGATACGCAGTATTTT. Variable domain in full (rest from reference TRBV25-1 and TRBJ2-3): EADIYQTPRYLVIGTGKKITLECSQTMGHDKMYWYQQDPGMELHLIHYSYGVNSTEKGDLSSESTVSRIRTEHFPLTLESARPSHTSQYLCASSESLIAHADTQYFGPGTRLTVL.

This rearrangement joins TRBV7-8 to TRBJ2-2, with 11 positions matching TRBD2. Germline V gives CDR1 SGHVS, CDR2 FQNEAQ. The CDR3 covers 22 residues. V shed 2 bases, J shed 1 base, and the junction held 18 bases outside the gene matches. The CDR3 loop is CASSLWLARLAGGLMNTGELFF. CDR3 in DNA: TGTGCCAGCAGCTTATGGTTGGCGCGGCTAGCGGGGGGCCTGATGAACACCGGGGAGCTGTTTTTT.